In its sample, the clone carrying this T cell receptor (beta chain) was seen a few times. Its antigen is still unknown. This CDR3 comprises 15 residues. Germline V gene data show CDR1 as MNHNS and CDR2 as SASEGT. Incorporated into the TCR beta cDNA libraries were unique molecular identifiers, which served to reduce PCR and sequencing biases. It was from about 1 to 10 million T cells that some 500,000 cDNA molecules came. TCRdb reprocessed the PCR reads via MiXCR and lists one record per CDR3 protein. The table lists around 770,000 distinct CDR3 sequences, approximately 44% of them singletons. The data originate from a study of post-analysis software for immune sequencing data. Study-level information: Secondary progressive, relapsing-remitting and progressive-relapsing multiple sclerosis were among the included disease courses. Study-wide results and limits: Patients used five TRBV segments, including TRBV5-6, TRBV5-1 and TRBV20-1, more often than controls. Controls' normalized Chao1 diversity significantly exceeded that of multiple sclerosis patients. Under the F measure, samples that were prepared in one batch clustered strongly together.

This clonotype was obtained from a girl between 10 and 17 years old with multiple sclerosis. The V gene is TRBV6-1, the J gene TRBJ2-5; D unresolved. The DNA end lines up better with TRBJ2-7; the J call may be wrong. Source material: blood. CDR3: CASSEVWATRYEQYF. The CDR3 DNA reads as TGTGCCAGCAGTGAAGTTTGGGCCACACGCTACGAGCAGTACTTC.